The subject of this entry is one T cell receptor beta chain. This specimen belongs to a study of blood T cell repertoires in COVID-19. Data came from immunoSEQ multiplex PCR; TCRdb stores just in-frame clones and leaves some out. The top ten clones hold 5% to 6% of a sample with around 300,000 clones, about 90% of them seen once. The germline gives CDR1 MNHNS, CDR2 SASEGT. This CDR3 comprises 15 residues. V was pared by 0 bases and J by 3 bases, with 12 bases between. The sample taken for sequencing was PBMCs or T cells enriched from blood (not recorded which). This TCR was recovered from a man aged 25 to 40 who had recovered from COVID-19. The rearrangement joins TRBV6-1 to TRBJ2-7; D might be TRBD1 (6 bases). The CDR3 is CASSEARTVFYEQYF. The CDR3 nucleotides are TGTGCCAGCAGTGAAGCGAGGACAGTTTTCTACGAGCAGTACTTC.